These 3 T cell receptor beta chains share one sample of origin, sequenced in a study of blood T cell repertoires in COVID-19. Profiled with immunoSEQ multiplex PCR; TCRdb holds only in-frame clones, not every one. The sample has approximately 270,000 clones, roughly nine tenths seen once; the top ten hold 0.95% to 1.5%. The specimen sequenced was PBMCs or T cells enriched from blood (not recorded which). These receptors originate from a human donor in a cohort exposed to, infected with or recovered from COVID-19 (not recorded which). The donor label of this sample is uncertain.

The CDR3 DNA reads TGTGCCAGTAGTATTCTTGCGCAGGAATTTACGACTGAAGCTTTCTTT. Encoded protein: CASSILAQEFTTEAFF. This chain connects TRBV19 to TRBJ1-1; the D is unclear. Germline values: CDR1 LNHDA, CDR2 SQIVND (reference sequence). Trimming shortened V by 3 bases and J by 5 bases, and 19 bases separated the two germline ends. CDR3 length equals 16 residues.

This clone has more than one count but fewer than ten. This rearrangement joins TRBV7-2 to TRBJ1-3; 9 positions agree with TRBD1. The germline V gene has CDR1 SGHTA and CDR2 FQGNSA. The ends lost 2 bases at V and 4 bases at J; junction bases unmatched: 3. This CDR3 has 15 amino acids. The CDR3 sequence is CASSLYRGQGNTIYF. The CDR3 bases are TGTGCCAGCAGCTTATACAGGGGGCAAGGAAACACCATATATTTT. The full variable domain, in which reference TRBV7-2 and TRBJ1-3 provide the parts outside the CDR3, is GAGVSQSPSNKVTEKGKDVELRCDPISGHTALYWYRQSLGQGLEFLIYFQGNSAPDKSGLPSDRFSAERTGGSVSTLTIQRTQQEDSAVYLCASSLYRGQGNTIYFGEGSWLTVV.

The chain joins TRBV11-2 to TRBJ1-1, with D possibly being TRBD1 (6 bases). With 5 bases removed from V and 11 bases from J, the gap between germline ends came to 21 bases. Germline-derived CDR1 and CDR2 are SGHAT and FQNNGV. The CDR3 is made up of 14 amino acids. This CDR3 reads CASSPSGTSWPAFF. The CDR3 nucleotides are TGTGCCAGCAGCCCCTCCGGGACAAGTTGGCCGGCTTTCTTT.